Here is one T cell receptor (beta chain) with its context. This receptor's antigen is unknown. The input lacks base qualities; no much larger clone sits a single base away. The sample's time point label is to be understood as: persistent/refractory GD, antithyroid drugs over 5 years with positive TRAb. For both TCR sequencing and RNA sequencing, RNA was extracted from PBMCs using TRIzol. The diagnosis of Graves' disease followed American Thyroid Association guidelines. Patients for the study were recruited at an endocrinology department in Xi'an, China. Each patient gave roughly 8.4 milliliters of peripheral blood, collected in an EDTA anticoagulant tube. Ficoll Paque Plus density gradient separation was used to isolate PBMCs, and no additional T cell sorting was done. An Agilent 2100 Bioanalyzer and agarose gel were used to check RNA quality, while a NanoDrop 2000 measured RNA concentration. The sample belongs to a study of regulatory T cells in long-lasting Graves disease (dated by TCRdb to the early 2020s). Background for the entire study: Persistent Graves' disease was defined as persistently positive TSH receptor autoantibodies together with antithyroid drug treatment for over 5 years. Peripheral blood TCR sequencing and RNA sequencing compared persistent Graves' disease patients with newly diagnosed Graves' disease patients. Antithyroid drugs had been taken for approximately 10 years on average by persistent Graves' disease patients in the clinical cohort. A total of around 35 samples underwent TCR sequencing, from some 13 patients with persistent Graves' disease and some 20 patients with newly diagnosed Graves' disease. The study took place in China and was registered as a clinical trial. Overall study results and their limits: Sequencing and analysis were limited to the TCR beta chain. Persistent disease showed preferential use of TRBV28, TRBJ1-2 and TRBJ2-5, whereas newly diagnosed disease favored TRBV20-1 and TRBJ2-1. Persistent patients shared more public clonotypes among themselves (more than 2,500) than newly diagnosed patients did (approximately 970). Compared with newly diagnosed patients, patients with persistent Graves' disease had lower TCR Shannon entropy and fewer highly expanded clones, which suggests clonal expansion. Because the primary lesion, thyroid tissue, could not be accessed, the study looked at peripheral blood alone. The small sample size was acknowledged by the authors as a limitation that may reduce accuracy.

V is clipped by 8 bases and J by 2 bases, and the sequence between their germline boundaries is 10 bases long. The CDR3, cysteine through phenylalanine, is 12 amino acids long. The kept DNA is CDR3 alone, 36 bases in frame from the first base. Library prep was done by multiplex PCR. Sequencing was carried out with an Illumina HiSeq 4000. CDR3 regions were amplified by Arm-PCR with iRepertoire HTBI primers to construct TCR beta libraries. Before sequencing, the PCR products underwent gel purification. From the authors' description of their analysis: Gene usage analysis of CDR3 amino acid clonotypes used the roughly 60 TRBV and fewer than 15 TRBJ segments found across samples. Filtered high-quality paired reads were merged into contigs using COPE and FqMerger. Contigs were aligned with BLAST to IMGT TRBV, TRBD and TRBJ reference genes, and CDR3 was defined per IMGT. Any clonotype with a frequency above 0.1% was classified as a highly expanded clone. Shannon entropy served as the measure of repertoire diversity, while the Gini coefficient captured V-J evenness. A clonotype found in more than one individual was treated as public. The public reads were quality trimmed at Q25 with fastp and then assembled into clones with MiXCR by TCRdb, keeping productive beta chains. One record per CDR3 amino acid sequence lists the most common genes and DNA. The V and J calls shown here were made by TCRdb, not taken from the authors' results. This sample holds about half a million distinct CDR3 sequences; approximately 23% were observed only once. The ten largest clones take up less than 15% of the sample.

The chain is assembled from TRBV12-3 or TRBV12-4 and TRBJ2-7, with the D gene not confidently named. The specimen was peripheral blood mononuclear cells (PBMCs), collected when the disease was refractory, from a patient treated with antithyroid drugs. The clonotype comes from a female donor with Graves disease. The encoded CDR3 is CASSSNAYEQYF. The DNA reads TGTGCCAGCTCGTCAAATGCCTACGAGCAGTACTTC.